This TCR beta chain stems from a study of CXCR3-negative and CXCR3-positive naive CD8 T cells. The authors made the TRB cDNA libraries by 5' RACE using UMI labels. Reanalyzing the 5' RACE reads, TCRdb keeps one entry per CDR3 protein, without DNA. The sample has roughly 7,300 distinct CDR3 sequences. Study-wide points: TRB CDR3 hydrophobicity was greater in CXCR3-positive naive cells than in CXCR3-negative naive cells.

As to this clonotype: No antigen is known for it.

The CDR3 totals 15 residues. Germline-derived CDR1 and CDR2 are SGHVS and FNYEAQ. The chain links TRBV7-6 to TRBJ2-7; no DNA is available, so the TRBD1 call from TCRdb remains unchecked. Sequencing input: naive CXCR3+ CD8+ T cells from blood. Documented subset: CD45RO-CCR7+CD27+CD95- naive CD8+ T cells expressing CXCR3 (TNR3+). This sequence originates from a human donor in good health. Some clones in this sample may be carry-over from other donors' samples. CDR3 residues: CASSFRTGQSYEQYF.